The present TCR beta chain was sequenced within a study of T cells expressing NK-cell markers. Study-level findings and limits: There were a few donors in whom these clonotypes also led the CD3+CD56-NKG2C+ fraction.

TCRdb re-called the 5' RACE reads and catalogs CDR3 proteins one per entry, DNA excluded. The sample yields roughly 390,000 distinct CDR3 sequences, of which the top ten take up around 5%. The CDR3 spans 15 residues. Per germline, CDR1 KGHSH and CDR2 LQKENI. Comments on this clonotype: Its target is not known.

V and J are TRBV18 and TRBJ1-4; TCRdb returns TRBD1, unconfirmable since there is no DNA. The sequenced sample consisted of blood T cells: a sorted CD56 or NKG2C T cell subset, CD4+ or CD8+ T cells, or bulk PBMC T cells (not recorded which). The receptor comes from a man aged 18-69 years in good health. CDR3 region: CASSPVGETNEKLFF. Full variable domain (outside the CDR3, taken from reference TRBV18 and TRBJ1-4): NAGVMQNPRHLVRRRGQEARLRCSPMKGHSHVYWYRQLPEEGLKFMVYLQKENIIDESGMPKERFSAEFPKEGPSILRIQQVVRGDSAAYFCASSPVGETNEKLFFGSGTQLSVL.